Following are 26 T cell receptor beta chains from one sample sequenced in a study of CD8 T cells in ankylosing spondylitis. From the 5' RACE reads, TCRdb called clonotypes with MiXCR, one entry per CDR3 protein. This table holds 200,000 to 250,000 distinct CDR3 sequences, around 19% found once. Findings and limits, study-wide: The study identified a TCR beta motif of several highly homologous variants that appeared characteristic of ankylosing spondylitis blood.

The antigens of these receptors remain unknown. Sequencing was done on a sample of blood, either unsorted or a sorted T cell fraction (not recorded which). These receptors originate from a male donor with ankylosing spondylitis.

The CDR3 loop reads CASSPRTGALEQYF. CDR3 DNA sequence: TGTGCCAGCAGTCCTCGGACAGGGGCCCTCGAGCAGTACTTC. The chain recombines TRBV27 with TRBJ2-7, with 9 nucleotides matching TRBD1. This CDR3 spans 14 amino acids. V trimming: 5 bases; J trimming: 6 bases; junction bases outside the gene matches: 8. Germline V lookup: CDR1 MNHEY, CDR2 SMNVEV (reference sequence).

V and J are TRBV9 and TRBJ2-7, with TRBD2 matching over 10 bases. V dropped 3 bases and J dropped 0; count of bases not matched to a gene: 6. Germline values: CDR1 SGDLS, CDR2 YYNGEE. The CDR3 extends over 16 amino acids. The CDR3 DNA is TGTGCCAGCAGCGCCCGTTCTAGCGGGAGCTCCTACGAGCAGTACTTC. Its translation is CASSARSSGSSYEQYF.

V usage is TRBV20-1 and J usage is TRBJ1-1; D perhaps matches TRBD1 (5 bases). CDR1 is DFQATT and CDR2 is SNEGSKA in the germline V gene (reference sequence). V dropped 4 bases and J dropped 4 bases, with 7 bases sitting between them. CDR3 length: 11 residues. The CDR3 DNA reads TGCAGTGCTACAAGGGGCACTGAAGCTTTCTTT. Residues: CSATRGTEAFF.

This clonotype has more than one count but fewer than ten. This chain joins TRBV7-6 and TRBJ1-1, with a tentative D call TRBD1 (5 bases). This CDR3 region has 14 residues. Trimming took off 1 base at V and 7 bases at J, with 13 bases between the two ends. CDR1 and CDR2 (germline): SGHVS, FNYEAQ. The chain's CDR3 is CASSLVSGGSEAFF. The CDR3 DNA sequence: TGTGCCAGCAGCTTAGTTTCGGGGGGTAGTGAAGCTTTCTTT. The full variable domain, with the rest looked up from reference TRBV7-6 and TRBJ1-1, is GAGVSQSPRYKVTKRGQDVALRCDPISGHVSLYWYRQALGQGPEFLTYFNYEAQQDKSGLPNDRFSAERPEGSISTLTIQRTEQRDSAMYRCASSLVSGGSEAFFGQGTRLTVV.

This rearrangement joins TRBV7-9 to TRBJ1-1; unclear D gene. Looked up from germline, CDR1 is SEHNR and CDR2 is FQNEAQ (reference sequence). The CDR3 spans 17 residues. Trimming pared 0 bases from V and 2 bases from J, leaving 16 bases between. The CDR3 DNA follows: TGTGCCAGCAGCTTAGCAGGGCCCTTGGCAGATAACACTGAAGCTTTCTTT. This encodes CASSLAGPLADNTEAFF.

The chain uses TRBV12-3 or TRBV12-4 and TRBJ2-1; 16 bases are shared with TRBD2. The CDR3 extends over 17 amino acids. V shed 5 bases, J shed 4 bases, and the junction held 5 bases outside the gene matches. CDR3: CASSPGTSGGVYNEQFF. For the CDR3, the DNA is TGTGCCAGCAGTCCCGGGACTAGCGGGGGGGTTTACAATGAGCAGTTCTTC.

This clonotype has a handful of counts. The chain uses TRBV19 and TRBJ2-5; TRBD2 agrees at 9 bases. The CDR3 is 15 amino acids. J gave up 2 bases and V 3 bases, and 4 bases lay outside the gene matches. Per germline, CDR1 LNHDA and CDR2 SQIVND (reference sequence). The CDR3 sequence: CASSMTSGLQETQYF. In DNA, the CDR3 is TGTGCCAGTAGTATGACTAGCGGCCTACAAGAGACCCAGTACTTC.

The chain links TRBV10-3 to TRBJ2-1, with D perhaps given as TRBD1 or TRBD2 (6 bases each). This CDR3 is 16 amino acids long. V was cut by 3 bases and J by 9 bases, with 21 bases left in between. Germline CDR1 is ENHRY and CDR2 is SYGVKD. As DNA, the CDR3 is TGTGCCATCAGTGAAATCGGGGGCGAGGACAATACTGAGCAGTTCTTC. Translating it yields CAISEIGGEDNTEQFF.

The J gene is TRBJ2-6, the V gene TRBV12-3 or TRBV12-4, with TRBD2 identical over 14 bases. Germline trimming cut 7 bases from V and 3 bases from J; bases unmatched to any gene: 8. The CDR3 covers 18 residues. CDR3 sequence: CASKAGLAGAFGANVLTF. The CDR3 DNA follows: TGTGCCAGCAAAGCGGGACTAGCGGGAGCATTTGGGGCCAACGTCCTGACTTTC.

The chain uses TRBV20-1 and TRBJ2-7; the D gene could be TRBD1 or TRBD2 (6 bases each). Germline V CDR1 and CDR2: DFQATT, SNEGSKA (reference sequence). The CDR3 loop spans 17 amino acids. V lost 1 base and J lost 2, with 21 bases in between. CDR3 residues: CSARALLGGIFPYEQYF. Written as DNA, the CDR3 is TGCAGTGCTAGAGCACTTTTGGGGGGCATATTCCCCTACGAGCAGTACTTC.

The chain couples TRBV28 to TRBJ2-2; 7 bases are shared with TRBD1. Germline V gene data show CDR1 as MDHEN and CDR2 as SYDVKM. The CDR3 is 16 residues long. After removal of 2 bases from V and 3 bases from J, the junction contained 6 bases not matched to a gene. DNA for the CDR3: TGTGCCAGCAGTTTAACAGGGGCGCTGTACACCGGGGAGCTGTTTTTT. Protein product: CASSLTGALYTGELFF. Full variable domain (outside the CDR3, taken from reference TRBV28 and TRBJ2-2): DVKVTQSSRYLVKRTGEKVFLECVQDMDHENMFWYRQDPGLGLRLIYFSYDVKMKEKGDIPEGYSVSREKKERFSLILESASTNQTSMYLCASSLTGALYTGELFFGEGSRLTVL.

In this sample, this clonotype turned up many times. In DNA, the CDR3 is TGTGCCAGCAGCTTTCTCCCAGGGTCCACTGAAGCTTTCTTT. Translated: CASSFLPGSTEAFF. The chain links TRBV7-2 to TRBJ1-1; TRBD1 is a possible D gene (5 bases). Trimming left V 3 bases short and J 4 bases short, with 12 bases between. The CDR3 contains 14 residues. Looked up from germline, CDR1 is SGHTA and CDR2 is FQGNSA.

The chain is built from TRBV7-9 and TRBJ2-3; 7 nucleotides align to TRBD2. This CDR3 spans 15 amino acids. Trimming at V came to 4 bases and at J to 6 bases, leaving 10 bases not matched to a gene. Germline V gives CDR1 SEHNR, CDR2 FQNEAQ (reference sequence). The chain's CDR3 is CASSSGLGIADTQYF. The CDR3 bases are TGTGCCAGCAGCTCAGGACTAGGCATTGCCGATACGCAGTATTTT.

J is TRBJ2-1 and V is TRBV4-1; tentatively, D is TRBD1 or TRBD2 (5 bases each). The V gene's germline CDR1 is MGHRA and CDR2 YSYEKL. The CDR3 spans 16 residues. V was cut by 0 bases and J by 4 bases, with 13 bases left in between. This CDR3 reads CASSQEVGTVYNEQFF. For the CDR3, the DNA is TGCGCCAGCAGCCAAGAGGTCGGGACCGTATACAATGAGCAGTTCTTC.

Only a few counts were recorded for this clonotype. This chain links TRBV12-3 or TRBV12-4 with TRBJ2-7; D is possibly TRBD2 (5 bases). CDR3 length: 13 residues. V was trimmed by 6 bases and J by 0 bases, leaving 9 bases between them. Here the CDR3 DNA reads TGTGCCAGCAGAACTCGGGGCTCCTACGAGCAGTACTTC. Translating gives CASRTRGSYEQYF.

This chain links TRBV28 with TRBJ2-7; no clear D gene. The CDR3 runs 12 residues. With 6 bases removed from V and 7 bases from J, the gap between germline ends came to 13 bases. Looked up from germline, CDR1 is MDHEN and CDR2 is SYDVKM. DNA of the CDR3: TGTGCCAGCAGCACCTTCATAGAGGAGCAGTACTTC. Encoded protein: CASSTFIEEQYF.

The CDR3 nucleotides are TGTGCCAGCAGTTTCCAGGGGGGGGAGGGAGAGCAGTTCTTC. Protein: CASSFQGGEGEQFF. V is TRBV28 and J is TRBJ2-1, with D perhaps being TRBD1 or TRBD2 (7 bases each). The CDR3 has 14 amino acids. Germline-derived CDR1 and CDR2 are MDHEN and SYDVKM. V gave up 3 bases and J gave up 10 bases, with 16 bases separating them.

In this sample, this clonotype turned up a few times. This rearrangement joins TRBV5-1 to TRBJ1-1; D may be TRBD1 (6 bases). Trimming took 4 bases from V and 1 from J, leaving 11 bases between them. This CDR3 contains 14 residues. Germline loops: CDR1 SGHRS, CDR2 YFSETQ. The CDR3 nucleotides are TGCGCCAGCAGCGTGGGGGACACGAACACTGAAGCTTTCTTT. It yields the protein CASSVGDTNTEAFF. The variable domain in full, with the rest retrieved from reference TRBV5-1 and TRBJ1-1, is KAGVTQTPRYLIKTRGQQVTLSCSPISGHRSVSWYQQTPGQGLQFLFEYFSETQRNKGNFPGRFSGRQFSNSRSEMNVSTLELGDSALYLCASSVGDTNTEAFFGQGTRLTVV.

The CDR3 here is CASSHPGTGNSPLHF. The CDR3 DNA reads as TGTGCCAGCAGCCATCCAGGGACAGGAAATTCACCCCTCCACTTT. This sequence joins TRBV3-1 and TRBJ1-6, with 8 bases fitting TRBD1. CDR1 and CDR2 from the germline V gene are LGHDT and YNNKEL (reference sequence). The CDR3 sequence is 15 residues long. V gave up 3 bases and J gave up 7 bases; unmatched junction bases: 5.

This clonotype was detected ten times or more. CDR3 loop: CASSSGGSEADTQYF. DNA of the CDR3: TGTGCCAGCAGTTCCGGCGGTAGCGAGGCAGATACGCAGTATTTT. The chain uses TRBV12-3 or TRBV12-4 and TRBJ2-3, with a possible D match to TRBD2 (5 bases). V lost 4 bases to trimming and J lost 4 bases, with 15 bases between them. This CDR3 contains 15 residues.

This clonotype was seen many times. V usage is TRBV7-6 and J usage is TRBJ1-1; tentatively, D is TRBD1 (6 bases). The germline V gene has CDR1 SGHVS and CDR2 FNYEAQ. Trimming stripped 5 bases from V and 7 bases from J, with 14 bases between. The CDR3 has 13 amino acids. The CDR3 coding sequence is TGTGCCAGCAGCGCCGACAGGCTAGGTGAAGCTTTCTTT. As protein: CASSADRLGEAFF.

The genes are TRBV29-1 and TRBJ1-1, with TRBD1 matching 9 bases. V lost 5 bases and J lost 6; bases outside the gene matches: 4. This CDR3 region has 12 residues. CDR1 and CDR2 from the germline V gene are SQVTM and ANQGSEA. This CDR3 reads CSVLTGGPEAFF. In nucleotides, the CDR3 is TGCAGCGTTCTTACAGGGGGCCCTGAAGCTTTCTTT.

This clonotype was counted at least ten times. Written as DNA, the CDR3 is TGTGCCAGCAGCCAAGTTGACAACTACTCCCCCTATGGCTACACCTTC. This gives the protein CASSQVDNYSPYGYTF. The gene calls are TRBV3-1 and TRBJ1-2; the D is unclear. This CDR3 contains 16 residues. V lost 1 base and J 4 bases, leaving 16 bases between the germline ends. Looked up from germline, CDR1 is LGHDT and CDR2 is YNNKEL (reference sequence). Based on the CDR3 plus reference TRBV3-1 and TRBJ1-2, the full variable domain is DTAVSQTPKYLVTQMGNDKSIKCEQNLGHDTMYWYKQDSKKFLKIMFSYNNKELIINETVPNRFSPKSPDKAHLNLHINSLELGDSAVYFCASSQVDNYSPYGYTFGSGTRLTVV.

The chain combines TRBV6-5 with TRBJ1-5; D gene ambiguous. The germline V and J ends were trimmed by 2 bases and 1 base, with 3 bases remaining between them. The CDR3 runs to 13 residues. Germline-derived CDR1 and CDR2 are MNHEY and SVGAGI. For the CDR3, the DNA is TGTGCCAGCAGTTACAGGAGCAATCAGCCCCAGCATTTT. It yields the protein CASSYRSNQPQHF.

This clonotype came up many times. The chain recombines TRBV4-1 with TRBJ1-6; D is unclear. CDR1 is MGHRA and CDR2 is YSYEKL in the germline V gene. The length of the CDR3 is 13 residues. Deletions cut 8 bases from V and 9 bases from J, with 14 bases between. The CDR3 is CASGLKLLSPLHF. The CDR3 bases are TGCGCCAGCGGGCTTAAACTACTTTCACCCCTCCACTTT.

The genes are TRBV7-8 and TRBJ2-7; possibly TRBD1 for D (6 bases). V lost 5 bases, J lost 0 bases, and 11 bases lay in between. Germline V gene data show CDR1 as SGHVS and CDR2 as FQNEAQ. The CDR3 has 14 amino acids. This chain's CDR3 is CASSVYRDSYEQYF. The CDR3 DNA reads TGTGCCAGCAGCGTATACAGGGACTCCTACGAGCAGTACTTC.